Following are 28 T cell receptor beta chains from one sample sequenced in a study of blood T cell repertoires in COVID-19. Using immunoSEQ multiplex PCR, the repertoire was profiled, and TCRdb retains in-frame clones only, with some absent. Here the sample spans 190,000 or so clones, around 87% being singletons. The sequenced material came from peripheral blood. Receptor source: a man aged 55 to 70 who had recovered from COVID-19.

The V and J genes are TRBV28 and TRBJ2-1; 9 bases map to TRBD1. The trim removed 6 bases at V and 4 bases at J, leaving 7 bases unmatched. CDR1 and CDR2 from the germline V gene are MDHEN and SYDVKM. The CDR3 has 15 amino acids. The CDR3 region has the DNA TGTGCCAGCAGGCCCCCGGGACAGGGATACAATGAGCAGTTCTTC. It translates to CASRPPGQGYNEQFF.

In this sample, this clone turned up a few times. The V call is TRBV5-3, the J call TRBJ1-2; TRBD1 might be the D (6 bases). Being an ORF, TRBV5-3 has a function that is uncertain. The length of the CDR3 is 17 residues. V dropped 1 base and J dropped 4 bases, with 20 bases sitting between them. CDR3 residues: CARSLTDRTVGGYGYTF. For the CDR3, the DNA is TGTGCCAGAAGCTTGACTGACCGCACTGTAGGGGGCTATGGCTACACCTTC.

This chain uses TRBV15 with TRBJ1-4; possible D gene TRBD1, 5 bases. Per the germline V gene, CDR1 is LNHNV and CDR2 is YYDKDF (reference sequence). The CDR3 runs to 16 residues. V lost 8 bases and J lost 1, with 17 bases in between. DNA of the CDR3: TGTGCCACCGCAGAGGGGACGGGAGGAACTAATGAAAAACTGTTTTTT. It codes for CATAEGTGGTNEKLFF.

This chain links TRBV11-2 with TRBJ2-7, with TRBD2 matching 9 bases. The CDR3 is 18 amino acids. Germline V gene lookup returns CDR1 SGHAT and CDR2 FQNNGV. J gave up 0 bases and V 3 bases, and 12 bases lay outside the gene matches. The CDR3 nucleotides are TGTGCCAGCAGCTTGGGCGGGAGGGCTTTAGCTAGCTCCTACGAGCAGTACTTC. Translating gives CASSLGGRALASSYEQYF.

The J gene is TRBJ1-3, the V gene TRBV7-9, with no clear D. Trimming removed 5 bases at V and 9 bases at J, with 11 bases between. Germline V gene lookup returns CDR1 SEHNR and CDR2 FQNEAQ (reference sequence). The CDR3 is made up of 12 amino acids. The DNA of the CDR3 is TGTGCCAGCAGCCCCCCTGGGAGCACCATATATTTT. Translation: CASSPPGSTIYF.

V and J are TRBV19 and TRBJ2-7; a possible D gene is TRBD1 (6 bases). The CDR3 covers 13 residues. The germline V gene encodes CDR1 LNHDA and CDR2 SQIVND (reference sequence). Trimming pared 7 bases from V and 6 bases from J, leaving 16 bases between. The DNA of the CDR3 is TGTGCCAGTAACAGGGACCCGAGGTCCGAGCAGTACTTC. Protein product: CASNRDPRSEQYF.

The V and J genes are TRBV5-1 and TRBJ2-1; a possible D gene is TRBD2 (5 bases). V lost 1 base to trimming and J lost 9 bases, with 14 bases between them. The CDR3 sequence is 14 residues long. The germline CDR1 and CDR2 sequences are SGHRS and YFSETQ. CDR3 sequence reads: CASSLLMASSEQFF. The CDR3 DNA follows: TGCGCCAGCAGCTTGCTTATGGCTAGCAGTGAGCAGTTCTTC.

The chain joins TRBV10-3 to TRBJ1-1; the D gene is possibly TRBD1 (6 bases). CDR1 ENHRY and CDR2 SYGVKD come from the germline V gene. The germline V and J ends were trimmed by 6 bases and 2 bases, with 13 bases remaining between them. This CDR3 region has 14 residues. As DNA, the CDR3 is TGTGCCATCAGAGAAACAGGGAGCAACACTGAAGCTTTCTTT. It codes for CAIRETGSNTEAFF.

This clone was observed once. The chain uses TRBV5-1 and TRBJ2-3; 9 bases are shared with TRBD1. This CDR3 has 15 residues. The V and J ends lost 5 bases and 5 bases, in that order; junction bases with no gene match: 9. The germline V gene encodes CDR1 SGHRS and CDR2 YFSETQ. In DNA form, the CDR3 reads TGCGCCAGCAGGGACGACAGGGGGTCGGGAGATACGCAGTATTTT. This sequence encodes CASRDDRGSGDTQYF.

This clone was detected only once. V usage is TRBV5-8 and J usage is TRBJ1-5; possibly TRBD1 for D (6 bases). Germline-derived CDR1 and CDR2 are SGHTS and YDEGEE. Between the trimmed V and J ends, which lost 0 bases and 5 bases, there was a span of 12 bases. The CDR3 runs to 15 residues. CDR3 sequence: CASSLEGGSDQPQHF. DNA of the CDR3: TGTGCCAGCAGCTTGGAGGGGGGGAGCGATCAGCCCCAGCATTTT.

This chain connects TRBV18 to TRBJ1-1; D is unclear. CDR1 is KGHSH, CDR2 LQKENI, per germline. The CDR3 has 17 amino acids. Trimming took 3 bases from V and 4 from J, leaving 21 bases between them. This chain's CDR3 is CASSPNSSPISSTEAFF. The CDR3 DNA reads TGTGCCAGCTCACCTAACTCATCCCCCATCTCCTCCACTGAAGCTTTCTTT.

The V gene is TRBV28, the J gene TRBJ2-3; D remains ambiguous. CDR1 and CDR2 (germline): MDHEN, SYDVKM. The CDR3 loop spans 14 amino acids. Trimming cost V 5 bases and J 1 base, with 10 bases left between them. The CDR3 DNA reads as TGTGCCAGCAGTGGGCCCGGTGGCACAGATACGCAGTATTTT. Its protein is CASSGPGGTDTQYF.

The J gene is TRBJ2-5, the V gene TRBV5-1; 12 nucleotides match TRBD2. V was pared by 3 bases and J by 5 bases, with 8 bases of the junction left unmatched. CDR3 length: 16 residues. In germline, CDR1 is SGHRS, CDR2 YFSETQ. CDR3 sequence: CASSSSTSGGSETQYF. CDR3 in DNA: TGCGCCAGCAGCTCCTCGACTAGCGGGGGTTCGGAGACCCAGTACTTC.

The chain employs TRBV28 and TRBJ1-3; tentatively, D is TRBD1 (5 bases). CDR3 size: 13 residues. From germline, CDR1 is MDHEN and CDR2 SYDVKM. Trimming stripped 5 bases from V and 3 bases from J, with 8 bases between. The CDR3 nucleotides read TGTGCCAGCAGTACAGGAGTTGGAAACACCATATATTTT. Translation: CASSTGVGNTIYF.

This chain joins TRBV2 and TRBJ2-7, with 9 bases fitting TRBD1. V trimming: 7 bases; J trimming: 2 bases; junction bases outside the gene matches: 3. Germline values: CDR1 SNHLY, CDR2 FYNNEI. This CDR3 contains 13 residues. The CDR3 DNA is TGTGCCAGCAACACAGGGGGCACCTACGAGCAGTACTTC. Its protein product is CASNTGGTYEQYF.

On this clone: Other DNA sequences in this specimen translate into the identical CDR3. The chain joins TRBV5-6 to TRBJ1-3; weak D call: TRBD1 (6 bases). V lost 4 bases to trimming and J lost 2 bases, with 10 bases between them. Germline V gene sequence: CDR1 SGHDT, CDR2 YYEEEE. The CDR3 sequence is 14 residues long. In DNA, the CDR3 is TGTGCCAGCAGCCTCAGGGGTCCTGGAAACACCATATATTTT. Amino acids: CASSLRGPGNTIYF. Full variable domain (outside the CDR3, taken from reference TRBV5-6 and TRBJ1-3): DAGVTQSPTHLIKTRGQQVTLRCSPKSGHDTVSWYQQALGQGPQFIFQYYEEEERQRGNFPDRFSGHQFPNYSSELNVNALLLGDSALYLCASSLRGPGNTIYFGEGSWLTVV.

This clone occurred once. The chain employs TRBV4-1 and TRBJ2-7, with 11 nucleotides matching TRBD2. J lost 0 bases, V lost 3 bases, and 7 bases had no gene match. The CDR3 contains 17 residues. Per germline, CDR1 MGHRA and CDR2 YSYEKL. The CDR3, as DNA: TGCGCCAGCAGCCAGGGACTAGCGGACCAACTCTCCTACGAGCAGTACTTC. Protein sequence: CASSQGLADQLSYEQYF.

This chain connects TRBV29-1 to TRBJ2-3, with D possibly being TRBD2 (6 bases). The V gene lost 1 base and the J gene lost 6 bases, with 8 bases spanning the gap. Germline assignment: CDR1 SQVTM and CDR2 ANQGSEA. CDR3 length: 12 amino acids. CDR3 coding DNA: TGCAGCGTTGAAGTCGCGGGGGATACGCAGTATTTT. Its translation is CSVEVAGDTQYF.

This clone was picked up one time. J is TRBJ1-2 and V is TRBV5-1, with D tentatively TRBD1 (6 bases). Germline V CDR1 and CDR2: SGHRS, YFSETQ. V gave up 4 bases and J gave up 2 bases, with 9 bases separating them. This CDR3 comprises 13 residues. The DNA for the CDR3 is TGCGCCAGCAGCCCGGACAGCAACTATGGCTACACCTTC. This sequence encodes CASSPDSNYGYTF.

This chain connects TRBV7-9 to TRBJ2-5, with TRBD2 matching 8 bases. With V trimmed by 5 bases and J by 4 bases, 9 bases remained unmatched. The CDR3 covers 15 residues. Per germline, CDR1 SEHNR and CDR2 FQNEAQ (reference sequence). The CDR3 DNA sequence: TGTGCCAGCAGCCCGGGACTAGGAATGGTAGAGACCCAGTACTTC. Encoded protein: CASSPGLGMVETQYF.

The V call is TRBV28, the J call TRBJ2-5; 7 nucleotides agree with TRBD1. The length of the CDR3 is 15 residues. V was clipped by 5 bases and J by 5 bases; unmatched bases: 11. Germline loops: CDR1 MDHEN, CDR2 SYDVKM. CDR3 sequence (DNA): TGTGCCAGCAGTCCGCCCCAAGGGGGCCGCGAGACCCAGTACTTC. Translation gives CASSPPQGGRETQYF.

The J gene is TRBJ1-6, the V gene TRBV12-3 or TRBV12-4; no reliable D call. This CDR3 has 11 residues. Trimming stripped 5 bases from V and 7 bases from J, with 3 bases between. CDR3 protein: CASSQNSPLHF. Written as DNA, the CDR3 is TGTGCCAGCAGTCAAAATTCACCCCTCCACTTT.

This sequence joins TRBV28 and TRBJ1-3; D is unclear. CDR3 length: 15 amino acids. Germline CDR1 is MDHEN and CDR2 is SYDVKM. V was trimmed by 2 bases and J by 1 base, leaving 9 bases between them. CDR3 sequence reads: CASSLQTTSGNTIYF. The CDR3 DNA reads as TGTGCCAGCAGTTTACAGACAACTTCTGGAAACACCATATATTTT.

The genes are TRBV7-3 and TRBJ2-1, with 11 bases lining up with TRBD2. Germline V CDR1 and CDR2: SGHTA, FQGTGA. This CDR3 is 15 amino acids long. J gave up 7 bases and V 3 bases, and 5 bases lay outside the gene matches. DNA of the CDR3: TGTGCCAGCAGCTTTAGCGGGAGGGCCTGGAATGAGCAGTTCTTC. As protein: CASSFSGRAWNEQFF.

The CDR3 loop is CASRTGGSNTEAFF. The CDR3 bases are TGCGCCAGCCGGACAGGGGGCTCCAACACTGAAGCTTTCTTT. The rearrangement links TRBV5-1 to TRBJ1-1, with TRBD1 identical over 11 bases. Trimming took 7 bases from V and 2 from J; bases not matched to a gene: 4. This CDR3 region has 14 residues. Germline loops: CDR1 SGHRS, CDR2 YFSETQ.

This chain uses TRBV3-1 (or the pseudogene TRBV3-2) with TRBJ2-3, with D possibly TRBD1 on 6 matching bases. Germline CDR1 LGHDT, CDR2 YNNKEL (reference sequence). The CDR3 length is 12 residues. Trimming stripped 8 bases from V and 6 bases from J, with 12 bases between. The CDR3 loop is CASRRDTDTQYF. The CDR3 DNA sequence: TGTGCCAGCCGCCGGGACACGGATACGCAGTATTTT.

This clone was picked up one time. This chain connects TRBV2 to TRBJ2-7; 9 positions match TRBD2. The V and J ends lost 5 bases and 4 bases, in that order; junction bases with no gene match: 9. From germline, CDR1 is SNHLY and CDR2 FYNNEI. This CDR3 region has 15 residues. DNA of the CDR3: TGTGCCAGCAGTAACCCTAGCGGGAATGGGTACGAGCAGTACTTC. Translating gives CASSNPSGNGYEQYF.

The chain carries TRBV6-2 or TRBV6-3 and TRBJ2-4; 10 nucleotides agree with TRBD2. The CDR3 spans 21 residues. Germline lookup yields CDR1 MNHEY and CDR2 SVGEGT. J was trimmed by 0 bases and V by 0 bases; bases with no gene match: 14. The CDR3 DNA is TGTGCCAGCAGTTACTCTGCGGCTACAGCGGGGGGGCTGGAAGCCAAAAACATTCAGTACTTC. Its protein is CASSYSAATAGGLEAKNIQYF.